This T cell receptor beta chain is drawn from a study of shared clonotypes between healthy human individuals. Study-level results: The naive CD4 repertoires of a few donors were compared, and approximately 5.3% of clonotypes were shared. Some clonotypes were shared by all four sorted-subset donors, while others were not shared. The non-shared ones had lower generation probabilities than the shared ones.

CD8 cells classed as naive were CD45RO-negative and positively selected for CCR7, excluding terminally differentiated effector memory CD45RA+ cells. Donors comprised healthy HIV-negative adults lacking recent acute infections or vaccinations. Deep-level settings were used for running the assay. Measured with immunoSEQ multiplex PCR; TCRdb has only the in-frame clones, and not every one. The repertoire consists of millions of clones, with under 95% occurring once and the leading ten covering about 1.8%. This clone appeared once. Its cognate antigen is unknown. Germline CDR1 reads SEHNR; CDR2 reads FQNEAQ (reference sequence). The CDR3 extends over 16 amino acids. V was pared by 4 bases and J by 0 bases, with 15 bases between.

The rearrangement uses TRBV7-9 and TRBJ1-1; D gene unclear. The sample comprised naive CD8+ T cells from PBMCs. The TCR sequence derives from a man younger than 35 in good health. Some clones in this sample may be carry-over from other donors' samples. CDR3 DNA: TGTGCCAGCAGCTACCGCCCGGACGTAATGAACACTGAAGCTTTCTTT. It codes for CASSYRPDVMNTEAFF.